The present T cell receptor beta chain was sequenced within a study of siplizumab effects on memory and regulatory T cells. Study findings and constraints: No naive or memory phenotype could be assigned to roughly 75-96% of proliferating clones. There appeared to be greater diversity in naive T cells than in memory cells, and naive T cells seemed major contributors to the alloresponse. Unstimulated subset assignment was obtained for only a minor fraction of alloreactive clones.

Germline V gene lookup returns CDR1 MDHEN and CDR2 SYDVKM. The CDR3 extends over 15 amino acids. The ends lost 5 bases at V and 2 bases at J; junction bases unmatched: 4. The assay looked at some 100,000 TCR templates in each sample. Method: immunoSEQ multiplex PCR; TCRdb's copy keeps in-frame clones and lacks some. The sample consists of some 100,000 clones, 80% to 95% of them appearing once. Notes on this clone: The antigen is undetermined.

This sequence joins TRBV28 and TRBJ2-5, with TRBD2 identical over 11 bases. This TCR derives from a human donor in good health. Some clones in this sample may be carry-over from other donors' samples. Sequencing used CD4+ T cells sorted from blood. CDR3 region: CASSILAGAQETQYF. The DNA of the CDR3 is TGTGCCAGCAGTATACTAGCGGGAGCGCAAGAGACCCAGTACTTC.